A selection of T cell receptor beta chains follows, all from one sample in a study of a mutant IDH1 vaccine in newly diagnosed glioma. The assay was immunoSEQ multiplex PCR, and TCRdb's table has in-frame clones only and misses some. The sample includes about 43,000 clones, approximately 84% of them seen just once. Their antigen targets remain unknown. Specimen: PBMCs, collected from a glioma patient whose treatment included an IDH1 peptide vaccine. These receptors were obtained from a woman aged 18-29 years with glioma. Some clones in this sample may be carry-over from other donors' samples. Both conserved end residues are part of each CDR3. Each record gives: D gene, J gene, V gene, clone size, CDR3 protein, CDR3 DNA. D genes are given only for firm matches. Some rows mark clone size as missing; the rest say once, few, many or name a class of expanded clone.

>.|TRBJ2-3|TRBV20-1|.
CSARGGDTQYF
TGCAGTGCTAGAGGGGGCGATACGCAGTATTTT
>.|TRBJ2-3|TRBV5-4|.
CASSLEGPKGTQYF
TGTGCCAGCAGCTTGGAAGGTCCTAAGGGTACGCAGTATTTT
>TRBD1|TRBJ2-3|TRBV6-1|.
CASSDRRGRGTDTQYF
TGTGCCAGCAGTGATCGCAGGGGGAGAGGCACAGATACGCAGTATTTT
>TRBD2|TRBJ2-2|TRBV4-1|.
CASSQLAGDTGELFF
TGCGCCAGCAGCCAACTAGCGGGAGACACCGGGGAGCTGTTTTTT
>.|TRBJ1-1|TRBV5-6|once
CASSLPGDRMPFF
TGTGCCAGCAGCTTGCCCGGGGATCGAATGCCTTTCTTT
>.|TRBJ2-2|TRBV19|.
CASRTRGELFF
TGTGCCAGCCGGACTCGCGGGGAGCTGTTTTTT
>TRBD2|TRBJ2-7|TRBV9|.
CASSASLAGGWGYEQYF
TGTGCCAGCAGCGCGAGCCTAGCGGGAGGTTGGGGCTACGAGCAGTACTTC
>.|TRBJ1-3|TRBV27|.
CASSLSRVGNTIYF
TGTGCCAGCAGTTTATCACGGGTTGGAAACACCATATATTTT
>.|TRBJ2-1|TRBV7-6|.
CASSPDPTNEQFF
TGTGCCAGCAGCCCCGACCCAACCAATGAGCAGTTCTTC
>.|TRBJ1-2|TRBV5-3|.
CARSPWTDGYTF
TGTGCCAGAAGCCCCTGGACAGACGGCTACACCTTC
>.|TRBJ1-1|TRBV6-5|few
CASSYSAGARTEAFF
TGTGCCAGCAGTTACTCGGCAGGGGCGAGGACTGAAGCTTTCTTT
>.|TRBJ1-2|TRBV6-1|.
CASSEGQYYGYTF
TGTGCCAGCAGTGAAGGACAGTACTATGGCTACACCTTC
>TRBD1|TRBJ1-2|TRBV6-4|medium-sized
CASSDAGGTVMDGYTF
TGTGCCAGCAGTGACGCGGGTGGGACAGTCATGGATGGCTACACCTTC
>.|TRBJ2-3|TRBV15|.
CATSRGGISSTDTQYF
TGTGCCACCAGCAGAGGAGGGATATCTAGCACAGATACGCAGTATTTT
>.|TRBJ1-1|TRBV2|.
CASRYDRNTEAFF
TGTGCCAGCAGATACGACAGGAACACTGAAGCTTTCTTT
>.|TRBJ1-4|TRBV28|.
CASSLQGLGEKLFF
TGTGCCAGCAGCCTTCAGGGGCTGGGGGAAAAACTGTTTTTT
>.|TRBJ1-1|TRBV7-6|.
CASSLDLNTEAFF
TGTGCCAGCAGCCTGGACCTGAACACTGAAGCTTTCTTT
>.|TRBJ1-5|TRBV19|.
CASNMGRDQPQHF
TGTGCCAGTAATATGGGGAGGGATCAGCCCCAGCATTTT
>TRBD1|TRBJ2-1|TRBV15|.
CATSRVTGAYNEQFF
TGTGCCACCAGCAGAGTCACAGGGGCCTACAATGAGCAGTTCTTC
>.|TRBJ2-1|TRBV25-1|.
CASSTGGSYNEQFF
TGTGCCAGCAGTACAGGTGGCTCCTACAATGAGCAGTTCTTC
>.|TRBJ1-1|TRBV27|.
CASSLGHGGTEAFF
TGTGCCAGCAGTTTGGGTCACGGGGGCACTGAAGCTTTCTTT
>.|TRBJ1-2|TRBV30|.
CAWTPGGYTF
TGTGCCTGGACGCCCGGGGGCTACACCTTC